Following are 19 T cell receptor beta chains from one sample sequenced in a study of cytomegalovirus exposure and HLA in healthy donors (dated by TCRdb to 2016 to 2017). Library method: the immunoSEQ multiplex PCR assay. TCRdb provides this immuneACCESS table in a form limited to in-frame rearrangements. Some clones are lacking; in checked studies, under half of them reflect an unresolved V gene, and why the rest are absent is not known. The sample data list 150,000 or so clones, and almost 85% of these were observed just once. The ten most abundant clones make up around 9.6% of the sample. Material: PBMCs. The receptors come from a young man in good health and CMV-seropositive.

The V gene is TRBV5-4, the J gene TRBJ1-1, with 7 nucleotides matching TRBD1. In germline, CDR1 is SGHNT, CDR2 YYREEE (reference sequence). The CDR3 runs to 14 residues. Trimming at V came to 2 bases and at J to 3 bases, leaving 4 bases not matched to a gene. CDR3 residues: CASSLQGYDTEAFF. In nucleotides, the CDR3 is TGTGCCAGCAGCTTACAGGGGTATGACACTGAAGCTTTCTTT.

V gene TRBV9 combines with J gene TRBJ2-7; D remains unclear. The CDR3 totals 12 residues. V dropped 4 bases and J dropped 6 bases, with 11 bases sitting between them. Germline lookup yields CDR1 SGDLS and CDR2 YYNGEE. The CDR3: CASSPNAGEQYF. CDR3 in DNA: TGTGCCAGCAGCCCCAATGCAGGCGAGCAGTACTTC.

V gene TRBV5-6 combines with J gene TRBJ2-7; 12 nucleotides align to TRBD2. V gave up 3 bases and J gave up 4 bases; unmatched junction bases: 8. The CDR3 covers 16 residues. Looked up from germline, CDR1 is SGHDT and CDR2 is YYEEEE. The CDR3 DNA reads TGTGCCAGCAGCTCTATGACTAGCGGGAGTTCTTACGAGCAGTACTTC. Its protein product is CASSSMTSGSSYEQYF.

This rearrangement joins TRBV19 to TRBJ1-1, with a tentative D call TRBD1 (5 bases). Germline loops: CDR1 LNHDA, CDR2 SQIVND (reference sequence). This CDR3 region has 15 residues. V dropped 3 bases and J dropped 4 bases, with 15 bases sitting between them. CDR3: CASSIGGSAATEAFF. The DNA for the CDR3 is TGTGCCAGTAGTATTGGGGGGAGTGCGGCCACTGAAGCTTTCTTT.

The rearrangement uses TRBV15 and TRBJ2-3, with D possibly being TRBD1 (5 bases). The CDR3 extends over 14 amino acids. CDR1 LNHNV and CDR2 YYDKDF come from the germline V gene (reference sequence). V gave up 5 bases and J gave up 6 bases, with 15 bases separating them. The CDR3 here is CATSGLTVTDTQYF. CDR3 sequence (DNA): TGTGCCACCAGCGGATTGACAGTTACGGATACGCAGTATTTT.

This clone occurred once. The chain combines TRBV5-1 with TRBJ2-2; D is ambiguous. The germline CDR1 and CDR2 sequences are SGHRS and YFSETQ. The ends were cut back, 0 bases at V and 5 bases at J, with 5 bases in the middle. There are 13 residues in the CDR3. CDR3 bases: TGCGCCAGCAGCTTGGGCAGGACCGGGGAGCTGTTTTTT. This sequence encodes CASSLGRTGELFF.

The chain carries TRBV4-3 and TRBJ1-1, with D maybe TRBD1 (6 bases). V lost 3 bases and J 11 bases, leaving 25 bases between the germline ends. The CDR3 is made up of 16 amino acids. CDR1 and CDR2 (germline): LGHNA, YSLEER. DNA of the CDR3: TGCGCCAGCAGCCAGGGGGGGCCTCCGGGGTATTTCTGGGCTTTCTTT. This codes for CASSQGGPPGYFWAFF.

The V call is TRBV5-1, the J call TRBJ1-1; TRBD1 matches at 8 bases. Germline CDR1 is SGHRS and CDR2 is YFSETQ. The CDR3 has 15 amino acids. The V and J ends lost 4 bases and 5 bases, in that order; junction bases with no gene match: 10. CDR3 sequence: CASSPSGGKGTEAFF. The CDR3 nucleotides are TGCGCCAGCAGCCCCTCAGGGGGCAAGGGAACTGAAGCTTTCTTT.

The chain has TRBV19 and TRBJ2-7, with 8 bases fitting TRBD2. From germline, CDR1 is LNHDA and CDR2 SQIVND (reference sequence). The CDR3 covers 15 residues. Trimming removed 4 bases from V and 2 bases from J; junction bases left unmatched: 7. The CDR3 bases are TGTGCCAGTAGTAGTAGGACTAGCCGGGCCTACGAGCAGTACTTC. Residues: CASSSRTSRAYEQYF. Full variable domain (missing parts from reference TRBV19 and TRBJ2-7): DGGITQSPKYLFRKEGQNVTLSCEQNLNHDAMYWYRQDPGQGLRLIYYSQIVNDFQKGDIAEGYSVSREKKESFPLTVTSAQKNPTAFYLCASSSRTSRAYEQYFGPGTRLTVT.

The chain joins TRBV23-1 to TRBJ1-6; D is uncertain. TRBV23-1 qualifies as an ORF whose function is uncertain. Deletions cut 0 bases from V and 6 bases from J, with 9 bases between. This CDR3 is built from 15 residues. The CDR3 protein is CASSQSGGSNSPLHF. CDR3 nucleotide sequence: TGCGCCAGCAGTCAATCGGGAGGGAGTAATTCACCCCTCCACTTT.

The rearrangement uses TRBV2 and TRBJ2-1; D is undetermined. The length of the CDR3 is 13 residues. Germline V gives CDR1 SNHLY, CDR2 FYNNEI. V lost 9 bases and J lost 4, with 13 bases in between. CDR3 amino acids: CASASERYNEQFF. The DNA of the CDR3 is TGTGCCAGTGCCTCGGAGAGGTACAATGAGCAGTTCTTC.

This clone appeared a single time. The CDR3 DNA reads as TGTGCCAGCAGTTTCAACAGGGAGTCAAACTATGGCTACACCTTC. It codes for CASSFNRESNYGYTF. V usage is TRBV27 and J usage is TRBJ1-2, with D perhaps TRBD1 (6 bases). Trimming cost V 3 bases and J 2 bases, with 13 bases left between them. Germline loops: CDR1 MNHEY, CDR2 SMNVEV (reference sequence). The CDR3 length is 15 residues.

The chain has TRBV5-1 and TRBJ1-2; TRBD1 agrees at 7 bases. Germline V gene data show CDR1 as SGHRS and CDR2 as YFSETQ. The CDR3 totals 15 residues. Trimming cost V 3 bases and J 4 bases; bases outside gene matches: 9. Here the CDR3 DNA reads TGCGCCAGCAGCTCGGAGGGACAGACAAGCTATGGCTACACCTTC. It encodes CASSSEGQTSYGYTF.

This rearrangement joins TRBV29-1 to TRBJ2-6; D is unresolved. Trimming removed 4 bases from V and 0 bases from J, with 10 bases in between. The CDR3 is made up of 15 amino acids. Germline values: CDR1 SQVTM, CDR2 ANQGSEA. CDR3 loop: CSVAPGRSGANVLTF. The CDR3 DNA is TGCAGCGTTGCGCCAGGCCGCTCTGGGGCCAACGTCCTGACTTTC.

This chain joins TRBV9 and TRBJ2-1, with TRBD2 as a possible D gene (6 bases). CDR1 and CDR2 (germline): SGDLS, YYNGEE. This CDR3 comprises 15 residues. Between the trimmed V and J ends, which lost 0 bases and 4 bases, there was a span of 11 bases. The CDR3 sequence is CASSVGLAEYNEQFF. DNA of the CDR3: TGTGCCAGCAGCGTAGGGTTAGCGGAGTACAATGAGCAGTTCTTC.

The chain links TRBV11-2 to TRBJ2-7, with 7 positions matching TRBD1. The CDR3 totals 13 residues. The V gene's germline CDR1 is SGHAT and CDR2 FQNNGV. The V segment lost 5 bases and the J segment 6 bases; nucleotides outside the gene matches: 7. The CDR3 sequence: CASSTQQGTEQYF. CDR3 coding DNA: TGTGCCAGCAGCACACAACAGGGGACCGAGCAGTACTTC. Supplemented by reference TRBV11-2 and TRBJ2-7, the full variable domain reads EAGVAQSPRYKIIEKRQSVAFWCNPISGHATLYWYQQILGQGPKLLIQFQNNGVVDDSQLPKDRFSAERLKGVDSTLKIQPAKLEDSAVYLCASSTQQGTEQYFGPGTRLTVT.

This chain uses TRBV15 with TRBJ2-3, with D perhaps matching TRBD2 (5 bases). With 5 bases removed from V and 0 bases from J, the gap between germline ends came to 15 bases. Germline V gene data show CDR1 as LNHNV and CDR2 as YYDKDF (reference sequence). This CDR3 region has 16 residues. The CDR3 DNA follows: TGTGCCACCAGCCGGTACGTGAGGGTTAGCACAGATACGCAGTATTTT. Amino acids: CATSRYVRVSTDTQYF.

The chain employs TRBV7-3 and TRBJ2-1, with 14 bases matching TRBD2. CDR1 and CDR2 from the germline V gene are SGHTA and FQGTGA. This CDR3 spans 17 amino acids. The J segment lost 5 bases and the V segment lost 5 bases, leaving 8 bases of the junction unmatched. The CDR3 DNA is TGTGCCAGCAGCCCAGTGACTAGCGGGAGGGCGGACAATGAGCAGTTCTTC. This sequence encodes CASSPVTSGRADNEQFF.

The chain has TRBV5-4 and TRBJ1-6; TRBD1 might be the D (6 bases). V was clipped by 3 bases and J by 8 bases, with 12 bases between them. Germline CDR1 and CDR2: SGHNT and YYREEE (reference sequence). CDR3 length: 14 amino acids. The CDR3 region has the DNA TGTGCCAGCAGCTACCTGGGGGCTGATTCACCCCTCCACTTT. This sequence encodes CASSYLGADSPLHF.